Sequencing of this T cell receptor beta chain was carried out in a study of T cell responses to AZD1222 COVID-19 vaccine. Broader study findings: Spike-specific TCRs gained breadth and depth after people received two AZD1222 doses.

Concerning this clone: Its antigen is undetermined.

The CDR3 has 12 amino acids. Germline V gene sequence: CDR1 SQVTM, CDR2 ANQGSEA. V lost 7 bases, J lost 0 bases, and 7 bases lay in between. TCRdb's copy holds only in-frame clones and misses some; the assay was immunoSEQ multiplex PCR. The table has 77,000 or so clones, about 91% seen once. The sequence was obtained from an adult in good health. The sample here was peripheral blood, taken on day 0 of MenACWY control vaccination. The chain employs TRBV29-1 and TRBJ1-5; D is uncertain. The CDR3 DNA sequence: TGCAGCGGAGGGAATAGCAATCAGCCCCAGCATTTT. Its translation is CSGGNSNQPQHF.